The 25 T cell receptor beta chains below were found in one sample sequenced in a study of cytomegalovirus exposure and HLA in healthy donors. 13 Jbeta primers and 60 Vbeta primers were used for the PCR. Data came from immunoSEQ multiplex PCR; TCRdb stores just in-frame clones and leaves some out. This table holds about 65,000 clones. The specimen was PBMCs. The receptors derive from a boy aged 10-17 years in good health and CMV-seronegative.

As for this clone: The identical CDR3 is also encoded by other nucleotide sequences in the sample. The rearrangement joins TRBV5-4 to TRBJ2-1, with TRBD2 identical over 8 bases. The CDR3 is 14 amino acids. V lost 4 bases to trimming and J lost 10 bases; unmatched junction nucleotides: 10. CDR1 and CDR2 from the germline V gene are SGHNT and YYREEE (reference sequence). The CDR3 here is CASSQELAGREQFF. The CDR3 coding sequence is TGTGCCAGCAGCCAGGAGTTAGCGGGGCGGGAGCAGTTCTTC.

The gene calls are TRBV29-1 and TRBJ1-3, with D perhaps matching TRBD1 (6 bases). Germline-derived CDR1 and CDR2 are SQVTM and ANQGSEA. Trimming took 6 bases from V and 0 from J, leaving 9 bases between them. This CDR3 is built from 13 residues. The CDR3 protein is CSVPGVSGNTIYF. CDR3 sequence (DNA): TGCAGCGTGCCAGGGGTCTCTGGAAACACCATATATTTT.

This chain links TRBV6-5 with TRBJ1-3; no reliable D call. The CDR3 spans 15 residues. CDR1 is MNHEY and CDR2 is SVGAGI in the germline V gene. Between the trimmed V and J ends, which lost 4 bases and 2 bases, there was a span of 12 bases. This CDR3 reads CASSSKPMTGNTIYF. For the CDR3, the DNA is TGTGCCAGCAGTTCCAAGCCGATGACTGGAAACACCATATATTTT.

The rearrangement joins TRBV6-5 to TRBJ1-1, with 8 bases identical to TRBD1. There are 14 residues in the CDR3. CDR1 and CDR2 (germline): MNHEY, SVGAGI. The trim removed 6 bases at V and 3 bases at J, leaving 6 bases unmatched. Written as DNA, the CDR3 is TGTGCCAGCAGATCGAACAGGGGGTACACTGAAGCTTTCTTT. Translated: CASRSNRGYTEAFF.

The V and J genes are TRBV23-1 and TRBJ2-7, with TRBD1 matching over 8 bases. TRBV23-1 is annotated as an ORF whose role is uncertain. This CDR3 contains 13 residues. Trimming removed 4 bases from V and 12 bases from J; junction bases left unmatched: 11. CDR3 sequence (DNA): TGCGCCAGCAGTCGAACAGTCCCGGGACAGGCGTACTTC. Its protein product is CASSRTVPGQAYF.

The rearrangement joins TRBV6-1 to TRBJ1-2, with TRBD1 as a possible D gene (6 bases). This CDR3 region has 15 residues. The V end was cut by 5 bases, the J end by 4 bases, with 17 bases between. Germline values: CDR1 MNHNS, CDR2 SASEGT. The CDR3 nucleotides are TGTGCCAGCAGTTCAGACCCCGGACAGACCTATGGCTACACCTTC. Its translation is CASSSDPGQTYGYTF.

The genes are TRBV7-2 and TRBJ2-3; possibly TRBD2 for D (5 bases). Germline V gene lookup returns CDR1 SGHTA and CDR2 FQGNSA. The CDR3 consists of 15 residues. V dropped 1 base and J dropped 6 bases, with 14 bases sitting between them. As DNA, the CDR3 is TGTGCCAGCAGCTTAGTTCGGGGAGTGGTGGATACGCAGTATTTT. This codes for CASSLVRGVVDTQYF. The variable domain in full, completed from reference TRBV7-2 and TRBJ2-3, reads GAGVSQSPSNKVTEKGKDVELRCDPISGHTALYWYRQSLGQGLEFLIYFQGNSAPDKSGLPSDRFSAERTGGSVSTLTIQRTQQEDSAVYLCASSLVRGVVDTQYFGPGTRLTVL.

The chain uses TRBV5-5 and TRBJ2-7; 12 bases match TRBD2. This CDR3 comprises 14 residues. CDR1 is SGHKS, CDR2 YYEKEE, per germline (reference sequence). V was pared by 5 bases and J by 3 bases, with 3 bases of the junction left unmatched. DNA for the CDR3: TGTGCCAGCAGTTTGACTAGCGGGAGCTACGAGCAGTACTTC. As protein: CASSLTSGSYEQYF.

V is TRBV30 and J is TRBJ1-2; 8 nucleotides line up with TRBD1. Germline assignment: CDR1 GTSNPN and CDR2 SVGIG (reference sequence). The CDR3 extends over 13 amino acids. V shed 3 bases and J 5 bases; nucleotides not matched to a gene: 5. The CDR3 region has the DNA TGTGCCTGGAGCCCGGACAGGGAGTATGGCTACACCTTC. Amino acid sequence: CAWSPDREYGYTF.

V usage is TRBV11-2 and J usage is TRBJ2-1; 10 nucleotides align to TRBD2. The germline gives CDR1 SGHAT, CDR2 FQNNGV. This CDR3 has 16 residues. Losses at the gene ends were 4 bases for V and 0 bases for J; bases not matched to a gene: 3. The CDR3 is CASSSLAGSSYNEQFF. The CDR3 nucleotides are TGTGCCAGCAGCTCACTAGCGGGGAGCTCCTACAATGAGCAGTTCTTC.

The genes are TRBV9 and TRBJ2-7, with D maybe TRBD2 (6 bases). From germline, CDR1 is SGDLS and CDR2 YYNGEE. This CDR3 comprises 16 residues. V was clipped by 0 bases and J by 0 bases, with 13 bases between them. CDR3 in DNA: TGTGCCAGCAGCGTAGGAGTAACGGGAGACTCCTACGAGCAGTACTTC. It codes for CASSVGVTGDSYEQYF.

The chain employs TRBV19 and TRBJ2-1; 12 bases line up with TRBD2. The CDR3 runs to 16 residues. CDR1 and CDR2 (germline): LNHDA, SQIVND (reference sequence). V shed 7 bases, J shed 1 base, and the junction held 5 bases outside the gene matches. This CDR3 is CASTSGRVRSYNEQFF. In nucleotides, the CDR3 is TGTGCCAGTACTAGCGGGAGGGTAAGGTCCTACAATGAGCAGTTCTTC. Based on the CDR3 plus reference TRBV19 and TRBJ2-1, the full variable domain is DGGITQSPKYLFRKEGQNVTLSCEQNLNHDAMYWYRQDPGQGLRLIYYSQIVNDFQKGDIAEGYSVSREKKESFPLTVTSAQKNPTAFYLCASTSGRVRSYNEQFFGPGTRLTVL.

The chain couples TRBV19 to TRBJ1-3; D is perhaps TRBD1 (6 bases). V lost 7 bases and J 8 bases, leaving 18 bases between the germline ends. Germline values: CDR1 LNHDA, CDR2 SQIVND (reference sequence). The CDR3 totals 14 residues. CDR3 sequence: CASNVQGVGDTIYF. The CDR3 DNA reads TGTGCCAGTAACGTACAGGGAGTCGGAGACACCATATATTTT.

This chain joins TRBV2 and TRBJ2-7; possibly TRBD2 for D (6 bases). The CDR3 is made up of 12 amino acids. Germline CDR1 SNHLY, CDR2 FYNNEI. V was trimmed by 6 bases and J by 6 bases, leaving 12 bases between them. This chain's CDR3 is CASRERRGEQYF. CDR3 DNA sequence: TGTGCCAGCAGGGAAAGGCGGGGCGAGCAGTACTTC.

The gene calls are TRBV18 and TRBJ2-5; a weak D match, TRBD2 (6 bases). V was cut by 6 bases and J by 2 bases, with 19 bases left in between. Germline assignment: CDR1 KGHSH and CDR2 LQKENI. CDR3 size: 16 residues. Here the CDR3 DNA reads TGTGCCAGCTCTGACCTTTACGGGAGCCCACAAGAGACCCAGTACTTC. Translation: CASSDLYGSPQETQYF.

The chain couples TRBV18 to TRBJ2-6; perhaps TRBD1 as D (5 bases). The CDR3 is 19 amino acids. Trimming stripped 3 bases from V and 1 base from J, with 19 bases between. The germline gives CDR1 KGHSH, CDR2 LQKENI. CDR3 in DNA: TGTGCCAGCTCACCGGAACGAGAGCAGGGAAGGTCTGGGGCCAACGTCCTGACTTTC. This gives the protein CASSPEREQGRSGANVLTF.

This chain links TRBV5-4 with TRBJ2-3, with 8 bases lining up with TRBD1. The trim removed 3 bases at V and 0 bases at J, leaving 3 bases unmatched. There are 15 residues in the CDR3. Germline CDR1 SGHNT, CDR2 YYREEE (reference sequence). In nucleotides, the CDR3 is TGTGCCAGCAGCTCGGACAGGGTCAGCACAGATACGCAGTATTTT. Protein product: CASSSDRVSTDTQYF.

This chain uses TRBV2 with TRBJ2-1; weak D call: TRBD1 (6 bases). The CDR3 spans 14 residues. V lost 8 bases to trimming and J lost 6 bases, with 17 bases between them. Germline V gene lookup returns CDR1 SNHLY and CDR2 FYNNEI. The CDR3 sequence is CASFPGHGFNEQFF. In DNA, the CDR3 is TGTGCCAGCTTTCCGGGACATGGGTTCAATGAGCAGTTCTTC.

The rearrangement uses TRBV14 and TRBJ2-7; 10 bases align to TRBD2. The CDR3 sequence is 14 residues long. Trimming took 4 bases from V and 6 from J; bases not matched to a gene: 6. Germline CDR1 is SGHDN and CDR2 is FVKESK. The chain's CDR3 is CASSPPSGSSEQYF. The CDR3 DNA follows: TGTGCCAGCAGCCCCCCTAGCGGGAGCAGCGAGCAGTACTTC.

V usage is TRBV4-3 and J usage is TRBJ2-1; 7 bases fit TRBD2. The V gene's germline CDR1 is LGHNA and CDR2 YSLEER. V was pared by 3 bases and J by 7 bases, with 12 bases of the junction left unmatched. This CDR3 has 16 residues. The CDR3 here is CASSQGAGRALNEQFF. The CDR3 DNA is TGCGCCAGCAGCCAGGGAGCGGGGAGGGCCCTTAATGAGCAGTTCTTC.

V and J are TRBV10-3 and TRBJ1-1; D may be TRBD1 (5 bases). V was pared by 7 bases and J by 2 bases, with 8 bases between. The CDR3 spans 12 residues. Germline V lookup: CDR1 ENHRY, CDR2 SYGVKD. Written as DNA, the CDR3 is TGTGCCATCATTGGGGCTAACACTGAAGCTTTCTTT. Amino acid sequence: CAIIGANTEAFF.

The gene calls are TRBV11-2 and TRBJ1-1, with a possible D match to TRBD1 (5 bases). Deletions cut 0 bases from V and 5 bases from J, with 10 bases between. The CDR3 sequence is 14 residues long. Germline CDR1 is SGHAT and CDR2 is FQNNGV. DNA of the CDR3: TGTGCCAGCAGCTTAGATCCCGGGGGGACTGAAGCTTTCTTT. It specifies CASSLDPGGTEAFF.

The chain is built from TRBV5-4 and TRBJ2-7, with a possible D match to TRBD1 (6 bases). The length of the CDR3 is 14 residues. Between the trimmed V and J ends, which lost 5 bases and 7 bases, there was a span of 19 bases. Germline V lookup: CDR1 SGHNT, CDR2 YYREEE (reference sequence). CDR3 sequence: CASSVLQGVEEQYF. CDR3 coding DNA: TGTGCCAGCAGTGTTTTACAGGGTGTAGAGGAGCAGTACTTC. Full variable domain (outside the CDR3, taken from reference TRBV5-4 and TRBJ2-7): ETGVTQSPTHLIKTRGQQVTLRCSSQSGHNTVSWYQQALGQGPQFIFQYYREEENGRGNFPPRFSGLQFPNYSSELNVNALELDDSALYLCASSVLQGVEEQYFGPGTRLTVT.

The CDR3 nucleotides read TGTGCCAGCAGTTTATCCGGGACAGGGCGTGAAGCTTTCTTT. Protein sequence: CASSLSGTGREAFF. This chain uses TRBV27 with TRBJ1-1; 9 bases align to TRBD1. Germline CDR1 is MNHEY and CDR2 is SMNVEV (reference sequence). V lost 0 bases to trimming and J lost 7 bases; unmatched junction nucleotides: 3. The CDR3 covers 14 residues.

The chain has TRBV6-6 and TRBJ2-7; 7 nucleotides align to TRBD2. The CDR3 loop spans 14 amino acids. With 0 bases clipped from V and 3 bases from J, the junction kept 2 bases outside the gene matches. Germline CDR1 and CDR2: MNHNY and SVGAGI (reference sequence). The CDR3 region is CASSYSGGVYEQYF. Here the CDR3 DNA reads TGTGCCAGCAGTTACTCGGGGGGGGTCTACGAGCAGTACTTC.